A single sample gave rise to the 28 T cell receptor beta chains below, sequenced in a study of T cells after yellow fever vaccination. TCRdb passed the 5' RACE reads through MiXCR, listing each CDR3 protein once. The sample contains some 390,000 distinct CDR3 sequences, approximately 18% of which appear only once. The sample consisted of PBMCs, taken before the yellow fever booster vaccination. The receptors here all came from a man aged 18 to 29 who received the YFV17D yellow fever vaccine.

The chain links TRBV5-1 to TRBJ1-1, with 10 bases fitting TRBD1. The CDR3 runs 14 residues. V lost 0 bases, J lost 6 bases, and 2 bases stayed unmatched. Germline V gene sequence: CDR1 SGHRS, CDR2 YFSETQ. CDR3 nucleotide sequence: TGCGCCAGCAGCTTGGGGGGGACAGGGGCTGAAGCTTTCTTT. Its protein is CASSLGGTGAEAFF.

The chain uses TRBV11-2 and TRBJ1-1; a possible D gene is TRBD1 (5 bases). The CDR3 consists of 14 residues. From germline, CDR1 is SGHAT and CDR2 FQNNGV. V was cut by 4 bases and J by 4 bases, with 13 bases left in between. CDR3 DNA: TGTGCCAGCAGCTCTACCGGGACGGCCACTGAAGCTTTCTTT. Protein sequence: CASSSTGTATEAFF.

This clonotype has a handful of counts. The genes are TRBV10-3 and TRBJ1-1; unclear D gene. Trimming removed 1 base from V and 1 base from J, with 10 bases in between. The V gene's germline CDR1 is ENHRY and CDR2 SYGVKD. This CDR3 spans 15 amino acids. DNA of the CDR3: TGTGCCATCAGTGAGTGGGTTTCGGAGAACACTGAAGCTTTCTTT. Translated, it gives CAISEWVSENTEAFF.

This clonotype was observed a handful of times. The V gene is TRBV5-1, the J gene TRBJ2-1; 7 bases agree with TRBD2. V lost 2 bases to trimming and J lost 9 bases; unmatched junction nucleotides: 8. Per germline, CDR1 SGHRS and CDR2 YFSETQ. CDR3 length equals 14 residues. This chain's CDR3 is CASSFASSGGEQFF. The CDR3 nucleotides read TGCGCCAGCAGCTTCGCCTCGTCGGGGGGTGAGCAGTTCTTC.

This clonotype was counted a few times. The CDR3: CAISAQGNGYEQYV. CDR3 bases: TGTGCCATCAGTGCACAGGGGAACGGTTACGAGCAGTACGTC. This chain links TRBV10-3 with TRBJ2-7; 7 nucleotides line up with TRBD1. The junction had 7 bases not matched to a gene; V was cut back by 4 bases and J by 4 bases. The CDR3 has 14 amino acids. Germline lookup yields CDR1 ENHRY and CDR2 SYGVKD.

There are many counts of this clonotype. This rearrangement joins TRBV10-3 to TRBJ2-6; TRBD1 matches 7 bases. Germline loops: CDR1 ENHRY, CDR2 SYGVKD. The V and J ends lost 6 bases and 0 bases, in that order; junction bases with no gene match: 5. This CDR3 is built from 16 residues. The CDR3 protein is CAISGTAVSGANVLTF. The CDR3, as DNA: TGTGCCATCAGCGGGACAGCCGTCTCTGGGGCCAACGTCCTGACTTTC.

This clonotype turned up a few times. The chain uses TRBV7-9 and TRBJ2-5, with D hard to call. The V gene's germline CDR1 is SEHNR and CDR2 FQNEAQ (reference sequence). The CDR3 contains 13 residues. Trimming cost V 5 bases and J 0 bases, with 7 bases left between them. CDR3 DNA sequence: TGTGCCAGCAGCCCACAGAACCAAGAGACCCAGTACTTC. As protein: CASSPQNQETQYF.

As to this clonotype: The junction shows a germline mismatch at one end, possibly a read error. The rearrangement links TRBV7-9 to TRBJ2-7; 10 nucleotides agree with TRBD1. Germline V CDR1 and CDR2: SEHNR, FQNEAQ (reference sequence). This CDR3 spans 12 amino acids. The CDR3 DNA sequence: TGTGCCAGCAGCTTATACCGCGGGACAGGGGATTTT. This sequence encodes CASSLYRGTGDF. The full variable domain, in which reference TRBV7-9 and TRBJ2-7 provide the parts outside the CDR3, is DTGVSQNPRHKITKRGQNVTFRCDPISEHNRLYWYRQTLGQGPEFLTYFQNEAQLEKSRLLSDRFSAERPKGSFSTLEIQRTEQGDSAMYLCASSLYRGTGDFGPGTRLTVT.

The V call is TRBV5-4, the J call TRBJ1-1; no firm D call. CDR3 size: 15 residues. Trimming shortened V by 4 bases and J by 0 bases, and 13 bases separated the two germline ends. The germline CDR1 and CDR2 sequences are SGHNT and YYREEE (reference sequence). The CDR3, as DNA: TGTGCCAGCAGCCCGAAAGGAAGTATGAACACTGAAGCTTTCTTT. It specifies CASSPKGSMNTEAFF.

The V and J genes are TRBV20-1 and TRBJ2-3, with no clear D. The CDR3 length is 15 residues. CDR1 and CDR2 (germline): DFQATT, SNEGSKA (reference sequence). The V and J ends lost 0 bases and 2 bases respectively, with 12 bases between them. CDR3 sequence reads: CSARDVLSTTDTQYF. In nucleotides, the CDR3 is TGCAGTGCTAGAGATGTCCTCTCAACCACAGATACGCAGTATTTT.

This clonotype has only a few counts. V usage is TRBV6-5 and J usage is TRBJ2-3, with D possibly being TRBD2 (6 bases). Germline CDR1 MNHEY, CDR2 SVGAGI. Trimming took off 0 bases at V and 3 bases at J, with 16 bases between the two ends. This CDR3 contains 17 residues. The CDR3 DNA is TGTGCCAGCAGTTACTCGATCAGCGGCGGGGCGACAGATACGCAGTATTTT. This gives the protein CASSYSISGGATDTQYF.

This clonotype has more than one count but fewer than ten. The chain recombines TRBV20-1 with TRBJ1-1; D is undetermined. Germline V gives CDR1 DFQATT, CDR2 SNEGSKA (reference sequence). V was pared by 6 bases and J by 1 base, with 15 bases between. The CDR3 has 14 residues. CDR3 region: CSAEIGPQNTEAFF. The CDR3 coding sequence is TGCAGTGCCGAGATAGGGCCCCAGAACACTGAAGCTTTCTTT.

At least ten counts were recorded for this clonotype. CDR3 region: CASSPLAGGLYEQYV. CDR3 nucleotides: TGTGCCAGCAGCCCACTAGCGGGGGGACTCTACGAGCAGTACGTC. The chain links TRBV7-2 to TRBJ2-7, with TRBD2 matching 12 bases. The CDR3 has 15 residues. Germline trimming cut 5 bases from V and 3 bases from J; bases unmatched to any gene: 5. Germline assignment: CDR1 SGHTA and CDR2 FQGNSA.

The genes are TRBV7-2 and TRBJ1-1; D is ambiguous. Germline loops: CDR1 SGHTA, CDR2 FQGNSA. This CDR3 has 12 amino acids. V was trimmed by 1 base and J by 7 bases, leaving 7 bases between them. CDR3 nucleotide sequence: TGTGCCAGCAGCTTAGTAGCCAATGAAGCTTTCTTT. The encoded protein is CASSLVANEAFF.

The V call is TRBV18, the J call TRBJ1-3; possibly TRBD1 for D (6 bases). Germline V gene sequence: CDR1 KGHSH, CDR2 LQKENI. CDR3 length: 15 residues. Trimming cost V 5 bases and J 0 bases, with 11 bases left between them. CDR3 in DNA: TGTGCCAGCTCATGGGACACCTCCTCTGGAAACACCATATATTTT. Protein: CASSWDTSSGNTIYF.

The chain uses TRBV7-2 and TRBJ2-3, with D possibly being TRBD1 (6 bases). Germline-derived CDR1 and CDR2 are SGHTA and FQGNSA. CDR3 length equals 15 residues. With 7 bases removed from V and 3 bases from J, the gap between germline ends came to 17 bases. CDR3 residues: CASTLTGLGTDTQYF. CDR3 nucleotide sequence: TGTGCCAGCACCTTGACAGGTCTTGGGACAGATACGCAGTATTTT.

This clonotype was counted many times. The rearrangement uses TRBV27 and TRBJ1-2; no firm D call. V shed 5 bases and J shed 5 bases, with 12 bases lying between them. The CDR3 consists of 13 residues. CDR1 MNHEY and CDR2 SMNVEV come from the germline V gene (reference sequence). Here the CDR3 reads CASSDVGLYGYTF. The DNA for the CDR3 is TGTGCCAGCAGTGACGTCGGATTATATGGCTACACCTTC.

This clonotype was observed a few times. The chain uses TRBV12-3 or TRBV12-4 and TRBJ1-1, with D unresolved. V dropped 3 bases and J dropped 1 base, with 18 bases sitting between them. The CDR3 loop spans 17 amino acids. The CDR3 here is CASSFGLVREWNTEAFF. CDR3 sequence (DNA): TGTGCCAGCAGTTTTGGTTTAGTAAGGGAATGGAACACTGAAGCTTTCTTT.

The chain links TRBV7-2 to TRBJ2-5; D remains ambiguous. V lost 5 bases, J lost 13 bases, and 14 bases lay in between. The CDR3 has 11 residues. The germline CDR1 and CDR2 sequences are SGHTA and FQGNSA. CDR3 sequence: CASSVGPSRYF. The CDR3, as DNA: TGTGCCAGCAGCGTGGGCCCATCCCGGTACTTC.

This clonotype has more than one count but fewer than ten. This sequence joins TRBV12-3 or TRBV12-4 and TRBJ1-2, with D maybe TRBD1 (5 bases). The V end lost 6 bases, the J end lost 6 bases, and 17 bases lay between the germline ends. The CDR3 is 14 amino acids. The CDR3 reads CASSPPAGLDGYTF. The CDR3 DNA sequence: TGTGCCAGCAGCCCACCGGCAGGGTTGGATGGCTACACCTTC.

This rearrangement joins TRBV7-9 to TRBJ2-7, with 9 bases fitting TRBD1. There are 17 residues in the CDR3. Per germline, CDR1 SEHNR and CDR2 FQNEAQ (reference sequence). V trimming: 1 base; J trimming: 3 bases; junction bases outside the gene matches: 10. The CDR3 sequence is CASSLVGGDRVNYEQYV. CDR3 nucleotide sequence: TGTGCCAGCAGCTTAGTAGGGGGGGACAGGGTAAACTACGAGCAGTACGTC.

The chain links TRBV12-3 or TRBV12-4 to TRBJ2-1; 8 nucleotides align to TRBD2. Germline trimming cut 9 bases from V and 2 bases from J; bases unmatched to any gene: 9. CDR3 length: 15 amino acids. The CDR3 here is CASQKRGGPYNEQFF. The CDR3 DNA sequence: TGTGCCAGTCAGAAACGGGGGGGCCCCTACAATGAGCAGTTCTTC.

J is TRBJ1-5 and V is TRBV5-1, with 8 bases identical to TRBD1. CDR1 is SGHRS and CDR2 is YFSETQ in the germline V gene. Germline trimming cut 4 bases from V and 5 bases from J; bases unmatched to any gene: 14. The CDR3 consists of 17 residues. The chain's CDR3 is CASSTGQDLLRYQPQHF. The CDR3, as DNA: TGCGCCAGCAGCACGGGACAGGACTTACTGCGCTATCAGCCCCAGCATTTT.

This clonotype was counted ten times or more. The chain is built from TRBV28 and TRBJ2-2; no reliable D call. CDR1 and CDR2 (germline): MDHEN, SYDVKM. V was pared by 3 bases and J by 0 bases, with 8 bases between. The CDR3 has 15 residues. This CDR3 is CASSLISSNTGELFF. The CDR3, as DNA: TGTGCCAGCAGTTTGATCTCCTCGAACACCGGGGAGCTGTTTTTT.

The chain carries TRBV6-1 and TRBJ1-6; a possible D gene is TRBD1 (5 bases). V was clipped by 1 base and J by 11 bases, with 15 bases between them. Germline CDR1 is MNHNS and CDR2 is SASEGT. The CDR3 runs to 15 residues. CDR3 DNA sequence: TGTGCCAGCAGTGAAGGGTCAACAGGCGGGGCACCCCTCCACTTT. Translation: CASSEGSTGGAPLHF.

This clonotype came up a few times. The chain joins TRBV12-3 or TRBV12-4 to TRBJ1-5; TRBD1 matches 10 bases. V lost 7 bases to trimming and J lost 5 bases; unmatched junction nucleotides: 5. The CDR3 has 14 residues. The CDR3, as DNA: TGTGCCAGCACCAAGACAGGGGGCTATCAGCCCCAGCATTTT. Residues: CASTKTGGYQPQHF.

The V call is TRBV6-2 or TRBV6-3, the J call TRBJ1-2; 7 nucleotides match TRBD1. The CDR3 runs 14 residues. Per the germline V gene, CDR1 is MNHEY and CDR2 is SVGEGT. The ends lost 6 bases at V and 3 bases at J; junction bases unmatched: 7. CDR3 nucleotide sequence: TGTGCCAGCAGCGACAGGGCCCGGGACTATGGCTACACCTTC. Amino acid sequence: CASSDRARDYGYTF.

This clonotype was seen only a few times. This sequence joins TRBV18 and TRBJ2-5, with TRBD1 matching 10 bases. Trimming removed 3 bases from V and 0 bases from J; junction bases left unmatched: 4. CDR1 and CDR2 (germline): KGHSH, LQKENI. CDR3 length: 16 amino acids. CDR3 DNA: TGTGCCAGCTCACCTGGACAGGGGGGCTACCAAGAGACCCAGTACTTC. Translating it yields CASSPGQGGYQETQYF.